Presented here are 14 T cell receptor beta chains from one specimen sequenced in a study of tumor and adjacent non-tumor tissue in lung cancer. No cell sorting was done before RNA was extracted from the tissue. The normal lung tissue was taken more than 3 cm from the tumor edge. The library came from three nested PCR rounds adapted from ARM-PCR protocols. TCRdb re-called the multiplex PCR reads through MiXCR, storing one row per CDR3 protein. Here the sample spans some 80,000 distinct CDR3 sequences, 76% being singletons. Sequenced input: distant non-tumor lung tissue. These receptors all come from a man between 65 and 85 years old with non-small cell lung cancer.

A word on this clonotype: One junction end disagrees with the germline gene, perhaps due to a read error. The CDR3 is CGSSYWGGSTDMQYF. As DNA, the CDR3 is TGTGGCAGCAGTTACTGGGGCGGCTCCACAGATATGCAGTATTTT. The chain combines TRBV6-5 with TRBJ2-3; possible D gene TRBD1, 5 bases. Germline loops: CDR1 MNHEY, CDR2 SVGAGI. This CDR3 region has 15 residues.

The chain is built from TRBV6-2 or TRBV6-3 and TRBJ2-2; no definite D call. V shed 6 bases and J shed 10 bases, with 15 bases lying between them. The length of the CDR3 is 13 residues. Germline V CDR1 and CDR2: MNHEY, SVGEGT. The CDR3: CASSRINTKELFF. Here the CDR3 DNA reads TGTGCCAGCAGCAGAATTAACACCAAGGAGCTGTTTTTT.

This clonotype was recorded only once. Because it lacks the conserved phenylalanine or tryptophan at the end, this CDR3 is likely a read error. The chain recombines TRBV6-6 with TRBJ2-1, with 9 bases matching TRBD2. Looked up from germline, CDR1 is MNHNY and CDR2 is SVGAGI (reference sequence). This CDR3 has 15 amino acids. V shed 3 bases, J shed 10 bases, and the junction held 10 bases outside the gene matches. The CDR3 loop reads CASSYAGTSWREQFY. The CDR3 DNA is TGTGCCAGCAGTTATGCCGGGACTAGCTGGAGGGAGCAGTTCTAC.

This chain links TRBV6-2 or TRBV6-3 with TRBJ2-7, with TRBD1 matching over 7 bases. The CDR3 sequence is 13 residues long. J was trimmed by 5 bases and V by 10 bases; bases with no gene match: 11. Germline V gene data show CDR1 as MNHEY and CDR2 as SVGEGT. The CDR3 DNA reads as TGTGCCAACAGGCCAGGACAGGATAACGAGCAGTACTTC. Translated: CANRPGQDNEQYF.

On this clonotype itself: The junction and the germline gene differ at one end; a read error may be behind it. The CDR3: CASSGTGELVEHFF. The CDR3 DNA reads as TGTGCCAGCAGTGGGACCGGGGAATTGGTTGAGCACTTCTTC. This chain joins TRBV6-1 and TRBJ2-1; D is perhaps TRBD2 (5 bases). Germline V gene lookup returns CDR1 MNHNS and CDR2 SASEGT. The CDR3 loop spans 14 amino acids.

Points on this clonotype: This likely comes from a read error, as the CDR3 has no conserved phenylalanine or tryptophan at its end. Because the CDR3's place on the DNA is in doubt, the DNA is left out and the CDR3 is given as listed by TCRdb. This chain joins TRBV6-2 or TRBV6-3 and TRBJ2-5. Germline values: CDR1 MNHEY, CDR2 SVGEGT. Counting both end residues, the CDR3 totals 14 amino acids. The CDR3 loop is CASSTNPSRETQYY.

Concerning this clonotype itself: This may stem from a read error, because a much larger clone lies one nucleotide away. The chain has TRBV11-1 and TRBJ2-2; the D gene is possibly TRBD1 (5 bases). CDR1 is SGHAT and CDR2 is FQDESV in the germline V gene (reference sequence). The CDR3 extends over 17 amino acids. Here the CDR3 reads CVSSLGRRTLNTGELFF. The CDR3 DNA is TGTGTCAGCAGCTTAGGGCGCCGGACACTAAACACCGGGGAGCTGTTTTTT.

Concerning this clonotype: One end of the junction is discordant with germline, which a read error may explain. Here the CDR3 DNA reads TGTGCCAGCGCCCGTCGGGAAGTAGACACAGATATGCAGTATTTT. Translated: CASARREVDTDMQYF. V is TRBV11-3 and J is TRBJ2-3; possibly TRBD2 for D (5 bases). The CDR3 runs to 15 residues. Germline loops: CDR1 SGHNT, CDR2 YENEEA.

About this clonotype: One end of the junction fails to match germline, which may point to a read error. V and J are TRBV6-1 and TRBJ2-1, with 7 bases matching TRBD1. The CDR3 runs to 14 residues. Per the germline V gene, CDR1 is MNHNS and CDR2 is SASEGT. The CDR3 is CASTPGTEGNEQLF. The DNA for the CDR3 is TGTGCCAGCACTCCGGGGACAGAGGGCAATGAGCAGTTGTTC.

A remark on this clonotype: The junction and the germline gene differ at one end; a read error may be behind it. CDR3 sequence: CTSSYNSDPQPQHF. The CDR3 nucleotides are TGTACCAGCAGTTACAATTCAGACCCTCAGCCCCAGCATTTT. V and J are TRBV6-2 or TRBV6-3 and TRBJ1-5; D unresolved. The CDR3 extends over 14 amino acids. Germline V CDR1 and CDR2: MNHEY, SVGEGT.

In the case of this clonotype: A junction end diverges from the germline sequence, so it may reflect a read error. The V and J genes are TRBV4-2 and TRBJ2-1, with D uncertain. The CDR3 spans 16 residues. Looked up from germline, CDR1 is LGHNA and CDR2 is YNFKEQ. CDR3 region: CPRSQKVSEGRREQFF. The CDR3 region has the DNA TGTCCCAGGAGCCAGAAGGTAAGCGAAGGTAGACGGGAGCAGTTCTTC.

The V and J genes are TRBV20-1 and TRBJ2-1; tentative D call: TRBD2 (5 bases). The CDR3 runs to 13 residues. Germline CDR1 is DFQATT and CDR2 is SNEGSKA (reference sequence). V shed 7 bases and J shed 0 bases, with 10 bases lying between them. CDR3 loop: CSGGLSSYNEQFF. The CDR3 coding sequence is TGCAGTGGTGGACTTAGCTCCTACAATGAGCAGTTCTTC.

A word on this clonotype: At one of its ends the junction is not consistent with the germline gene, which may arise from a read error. The CDR3: CASTTGLAPYTDTQYF. CDR3 DNA: TGTGCCAGCACTACGGGACTAGCGCCCTACACAGATACGCAATATTTC. The chain couples TRBV12-3 or TRBV12-4 to TRBJ2-3; 10 bases map to TRBD2. This CDR3 is 16 amino acids long.

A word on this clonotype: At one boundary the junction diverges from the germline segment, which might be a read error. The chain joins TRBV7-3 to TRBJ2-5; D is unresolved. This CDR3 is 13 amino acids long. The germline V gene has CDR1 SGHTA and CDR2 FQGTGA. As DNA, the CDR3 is TGTGCCAGCAGCTTTAGCATCGGAGAGATCCAGTACTTC. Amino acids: CASSFSIGEIQYF.